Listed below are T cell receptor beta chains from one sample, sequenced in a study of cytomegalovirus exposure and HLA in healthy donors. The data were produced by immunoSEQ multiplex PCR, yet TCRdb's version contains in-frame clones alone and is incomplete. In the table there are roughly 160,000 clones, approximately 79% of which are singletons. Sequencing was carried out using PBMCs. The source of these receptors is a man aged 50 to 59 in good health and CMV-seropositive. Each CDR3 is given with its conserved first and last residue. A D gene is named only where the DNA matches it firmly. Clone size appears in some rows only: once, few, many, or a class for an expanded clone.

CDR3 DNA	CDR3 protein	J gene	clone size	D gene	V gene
TGCAGCGTTTCCCCGACAGCCCCCCAAGAGACCCAGTACTTC	CSVSPTAPQETQYF	TRBJ2-5	.	.	TRBV29-1
TGTGCCAGCAGCTTAGATCGGGGGGACACTGAAGCTTTCTTT	CASSLDRGDTEAFF	TRBJ1-1	once	.	TRBV11-2
TGTGCCAGTAGTATAGAACCGTTTACAATCTCTGGAAACACCATATATTTT	CASSIEPFTISGNTIYF	TRBJ1-3	few	.	TRBV19
TGTGCCAGTAGTACACTTAACACCGGGGAGCTGTTTTTT	CASSTLNTGELFF	TRBJ2-2	few	.	TRBV19
TGTGCCAGCAAAACAGGGGTTGATTCACCCCTCCACTTT	CASKTGVDSPLHF	TRBJ1-6	.	TRBD1	TRBV2
TGTGCCAGCAGTAAAATACAGGGGTTCGCGAACACCGGGGAGCTGTTTTTT	CASSKIQGFANTGELFF	TRBJ2-2	.	TRBD1	TRBV27
TGTGCCAGCAGCTTAGACAGTATGAATGAAAAACTGTTTTTT	CASSLDSMNEKLFF	TRBJ1-4	.	.	TRBV7-2
TGTGCCAGCAACCGGGTCCTCGGGTTCGATGAGCAGTTCTTC	CASNRVLGFDEQFF	TRBJ2-1	.	.	TRBV4-2
TGTGCCAGCTCGCCGACTAGCGGGGGGACATACAATGAGCAGTTCTTC	CASSPTSGGTYNEQFF	TRBJ2-1	.	TRBD2	TRBV18
TGTGCCAGCAGCCGCAACGGACTAGCTGGGGAGAATGAGCAGTTCTTC	CASSRNGLAGENEQFF	TRBJ2-1	.	TRBD2	TRBV7-8
TGTGCCAGCAGCTTGGTGGGGGCCACCGGGGAGCTGTTTTTT	CASSLVGATGELFF	TRBJ2-2	.	.	TRBV7-9
TGTGCCAGCAGCCCCTGGGACACCAATGAGCAGTTCTTC	CASSPWDTNEQFF	TRBJ2-1	.	.	TRBV7-2
TGTGCCATCTCCAGGGGGCTCTCCTACGAGCAGTACTTC	CAISRGLSYEQYF	TRBJ2-7	.	TRBD1	TRBV10-3
TGCGCCAGCAGCCATGCCCCCGGGACAGAAGTATTGTTCGCGAACACCGGGGAGCTGTTTTTT	CASSHAPGTEVLFANTGELFF	TRBJ2-2	.	TRBD1	TRBV4-3
TGCGCCAGCAGCCAAGTGGAGGGGAGCTACACTGAAGCTTTCTTT	CASSQVEGSYTEAFF	TRBJ1-1	.	.	TRBV4-3
TGCGCCAGCAGTGAGAGTGAGGGTTGTCGGGTTCCAAATGGAAACACCATATATTTT	CASSESEGCRVPNGNTIYF	TRBJ1-3	.	.	TRBV10-1
TGCGCCAGCAGCCTGGACAGTTTTAGCAATCAGCCCCAGCATTTT	CASSLDSFSNQPQHF	TRBJ1-5	.	.	TRBV5-1
TGTGCCAGTAGTATAGATCTGACAGGGCGGAAGCAGTACTTC	CASSIDLTGRKQYF	TRBJ2-7	.	TRBD1	TRBV19
TGTGCCAGCAACTTAGCACCGATGAACACTGAAGCTTTCTTT	CASNLAPMNTEAFF	TRBJ1-1	.	.	TRBV28
TGTGCCAGCAGCCCCCGGGACAGACTTACACCCGCCGGGGAGCTGTTTTTT	CASSPRDRLTPAGELFF	TRBJ2-2	.	TRBD1	TRBV11-2
TGTGCCAGCTCACCGGCCGGGGTGCGGGTGCGGACTGAAGCTTTCTTT	CASSPAGVRVRTEAFF	TRBJ1-1	.	.	TRBV18
TGTGCCAGTAGTTCCTCCAGCGCGAACACCGGGGAGCTGTTTTTT	CASSSSSANTGELFF	TRBJ2-2	.	.	TRBV19
TGTGCCACCAGCAGTGCCGGCGGGGGGACCCAGGGGACCCAGTACTTC	CATSSAGGGTQGTQYF	TRBJ2-5	.	TRBD2	TRBV15
TGCGCCAGCAGCACTCGGGACTTCACGAACACTGAAGCTTTCTTT	CASSTRDFTNTEAFF	TRBJ1-1	.	.	TRBV4-1
TGTGCCAGCAGCCCCGGACAGGGCGGCGGATTTTTACAGGATGAGCAGTTCTTC	CASSPGQGGGFLQDEQFF	TRBJ2-1	.	TRBD1	TRBV11-3
TGTGCCAGCAGTCTCCAGGGGCGCGGCACAGATACGCAGTATTTT	CASSLQGRGTDTQYF	TRBJ2-3	.	.	TRBV2
TGTGCCAGCAGTTACGGCGGAGGTGGAATGGGCAATCAGCCCCAGCATTTT	CASSYGGGGMGNQPQHF	TRBJ1-5	.	.	TRBV5-4
TGTGCCAGCATAAGAGACTTCGCGGCACCCCTCCACTTT	CASIRDFAAPLHF	TRBJ1-6	few	.	TRBV2
TGTGCCATCTGGACAGGGGACGGCTACACCTTC	CAIWTGDGYTF	TRBJ1-2	.	TRBD1	TRBV27
TGTGCCAGCTCACCGAGAGTGAACTATGGCTACACCTTC	CASSPRVNYGYTF	TRBJ1-2	.	.	TRBV18
TGTGCCAGCAGGGACCGCGGGACAGGGGTAAAGTCTAATGAAAAACTGTTTTTT	CASRDRGTGVKSNEKLFF	TRBJ1-4	.	TRBD1	TRBV2
TGTGCCAGCAATCGACAGGAGCTCTCCTACAATGAGCAGTTCTTC	CASNRQELSYNEQFF	TRBJ2-1	once	.	TRBV6-1
TGTGCCAGCAGCCTAGGGGGTAGAAGCTCACCCCTCCACTTT	CASSLGGRSSPLHF	TRBJ1-6	.	.	TRBV5-5
TGCGCCAGCAGGGGAGACTCCTATAATTCACCCCTCCACTTT	CASRGDSYNSPLHF	TRBJ1-6	few	.	TRBV4-1
TGTGCCAGTAGTATAGCTCTGGGACTGCCGCCCTACGAGCAGTACTTC	CASSIALGLPPYEQYF	TRBJ2-7	.	.	TRBV19
TGTGCCTGGAATAAGGTAGCGGGGCAAGAGACCCAGTACTTC	CAWNKVAGQETQYF	TRBJ2-5	.	TRBD2	TRBV30
TGTGCCAGCAGCGAGGAGGCCAGCTACTCTGGAAACACCATATATTTT	CASSEEASYSGNTIYF	TRBJ1-3	.	.	TRBV9
TGTGCCAGCAGCTCTCTACGGGGGGCCAAAAACATTCAGTACTTC	CASSSLRGAKNIQYF	TRBJ2-4	.	.	TRBV11-2
TGTGCCAGCAGCTTATCGTCTGAACTGTTTTTT	CASSLSSELFF	TRBJ1-4	.	.	TRBV7-9
TGTGCCAGCAGTTACCGGTGGACAGGGCCCCGCGGAGGAAAACTGTTTTTT	CASSYRWTGPRGGKLFF	TRBJ1-4	.	TRBD1	TRBV27
TGCGCCAGCAGCCACCTAGCTACAGATACGCAGTATTTT	CASSHLATDTQYF	TRBJ2-3	.	.	TRBV4-1
TGTGCCAGCAGTGAACTACGTCAGGCCACAGATACGCAGTATTTT	CASSELRQATDTQYF	TRBJ2-3	.	.	TRBV25-1
TGTGCCAGCAGCTTAGCCGACCAGGGGCAGTTCTTC	CASSLADQGQFF	TRBJ2-1	.	.	TRBV7-2
TGTGCCAGCAGTTTTAGACATTCCTATAATTCACCCCTCCACTTT	CASSFRHSYNSPLHF	TRBJ1-6	.	.	TRBV28
TGTGCCTGGAGCCATCGACAGGGCTACTCTGGAAACACCATATATTTT	CAWSHRQGYSGNTIYF	TRBJ1-3	.	TRBD1	TRBV30
TGTGCCAGCAGTCTCCACCAGACAGGGAACAATGAGCAGTTCTTC	CASSLHQTGNNEQFF	TRBJ2-1	.	TRBD1	TRBV6-1
TGTGCCAGCAGTGAATACCCCGGGACAGGCTACGAGCAGTACTTC	CASSEYPGTGYEQYF	TRBJ2-7	.	TRBD1	TRBV6-1
TGTGCCAGCAGTACAATCGGGACAGGGCAATATGGCTACACCTTC	CASSTIGTGQYGYTF	TRBJ1-2	.	TRBD1	TRBV6-1
TGCGCCAGCAGTTCCGGGACAGGGAGTCGCACAGATACGCAGTATTTT	CASSSGTGSRTDTQYF	TRBJ2-3	.	TRBD1	TRBV10-1
TGTGCCAGCAGCCCTACAGGGGTGTCAAGCTATGGCTACACCTTC	CASSPTGVSSYGYTF	TRBJ1-2	.	TRBD1	TRBV27
TGCGCCAGCAGCCAAGGTCTCAGGGGGTCGGGGGCCAACGTCCTGACTTTC	CASSQGLRGSGANVLTF	TRBJ2-6	once	TRBD1	TRBV4-1
TGCGCCAGCACCTCTGGGCAGTACTTCAATGAGCAGTTCTTC	CASTSGQYFNEQFF	TRBJ2-1	.	.	TRBV5-1
TGTGCCAGCAGCTCCGGGGGTGAAGCTTTCTTT	CASSSGGEAFF	TRBJ1-1	.	.	TRBV7-2
TGCGCCAGCAGCTTGGGGATTCTCGGAGCCTTCCCTGAAGCTTTCTTT	CASSLGILGAFPEAFF	TRBJ1-1	.	.	TRBV5-1
TGTGCCAGCAGCCAGCGACTAGCGGGGGACAATGAGCAGTTCTTC	CASSQRLAGDNEQFF	TRBJ2-1	.	TRBD2	TRBV4-2
TGCGCCAGCAGCTTAACACCCACCGGGGATCAGCCCCAGCATTTT	CASSLTPTGDQPQHF	TRBJ1-5	few	.	TRBV5-1
TGTGCCAGCGGAAGGGACAGGGGTTCACCCCTCCACTTT	CASGRDRGSPLHF	TRBJ1-6	once	TRBD1	TRBV6-4
TGTGCCAGCAGCTCGGACAGGTTCTCTGGGGCCAACGTCCTGACTTTC	CASSSDRFSGANVLTF	TRBJ2-6	few	TRBD1	TRBV5-5
TGTGCCAGTAGTAGGACAGGGATTAACACCGGGGAGCTGTTTTTT	CASSRTGINTGELFF	TRBJ2-2	once	TRBD1	TRBV19
TGCGCCAGCAGCTTGGGGACAGGCGTGGATGGCTACACCTTC	CASSLGTGVDGYTF	TRBJ1-2	.	TRBD1	TRBV5-1